These 17 T cell receptor beta chains came from one sample sequenced in a study of identical twins' blood T cells. TCRdb reprocessed the 5' RACE reads with MiXCR, giving one entry per CDR3 protein. The sample holds roughly 340,000 distinct CDR3 sequences, over 25% seen once. The source material was PBMCs. The source is a woman between 18 and 55 years old in good health.

This rearrangement joins TRBV20-1 to TRBJ1-5; no definite D call. The CDR3 runs to 15 residues. Germline assignment: CDR1 DFQATT and CDR2 SNEGSKA (reference sequence). V lost 1 base and J lost 5, with 15 bases in between. CDR3 sequence reads: CSARASGRRDQPQHF. CDR3 sequence (DNA): TGCAGTGCTAGAGCCTCGGGAAGGAGAGATCAGCCCCAGCATTTT.

This clonotype was picked up a small number of times. The rearrangement uses TRBV19 and TRBJ2-2; no clear D gene. This CDR3 region has 14 residues. Germline V gives CDR1 LNHDA, CDR2 SQIVND (reference sequence). Trimming shortened V by 7 bases and J by 4 bases, and 13 bases separated the two germline ends. CDR3 sequence: CASNRPSGTGELFF. CDR3 nucleotide sequence: TGTGCCAGTAACCGTCCTTCCGGCACCGGGGAGCTGTTTTTT. Supplemented by reference TRBV19 and TRBJ2-2, the full variable domain reads DGGITQSPKYLFRKEGQNVTLSCEQNLNHDAMYWYRQDPGQGLRLIYYSQIVNDFQKGDIAEGYSVSREKKESFPLTVTSAQKNPTAFYLCASNRPSGTGELFFGEGSRLTVL.

The chain carries TRBV19 and TRBJ2-2; 8 nucleotides line up with TRBD2. V lost 3 bases and J lost 5; bases outside the gene matches: 2. CDR3 length: 14 residues. CDR1 and CDR2 from the germline V gene are LNHDA and SQIVND (reference sequence). CDR3 amino acids: CASSMASGTGELFF. As DNA, the CDR3 is TGTGCCAGTAGTATGGCTAGCGGGACCGGGGAGCTGTTTTTT. The whole variable domain, remainder taken from reference TRBV19 and TRBJ2-2, is DGGITQSPKYLFRKEGQNVTLSCEQNLNHDAMYWYRQDPGQGLRLIYYSQIVNDFQKGDIAEGYSVSREKKESFPLTVTSAQKNPTAFYLCASSMASGTGELFFGEGSRLTVL.

There are a few counts of this clonotype. The CDR3 spells CASLPIPAGNYGYTF. In DNA, the CDR3 is TGTGCCAGCCTCCCCATCCCCGCAGGGAACTATGGCTACACCTTC. This chain connects TRBV5-4 to TRBJ1-2, with a possible D match to TRBD1 (5 bases). The CDR3 contains 15 residues. Trimming removed 7 bases from V and 2 bases from J, with 18 bases in between. Germline V gene lookup returns CDR1 SGHNT and CDR2 YYREEE (reference sequence).

The V call is TRBV7-2, the J call TRBJ2-7; 8 positions match TRBD1. Germline CDR1 and CDR2: SGHTA and FQGNSA. This CDR3 has 14 residues. Trimming took 1 base from V and 3 from J; bases not matched to a gene: 2. The CDR3 nucleotides are TGTGCCAGCAGCTTAGACAGGGGGATCTACGAGCAGTACTTC. Its protein product is CASSLDRGIYEQYF. Supplemented by reference TRBV7-2 and TRBJ2-7, the full variable domain reads GAGVSQSPSNKVTEKGKDVELRCDPISGHTALYWYRQSLGQGLEFLIYFQGNSAPDKSGLPSDRFSAERTGGSVSTLTIQRTQQEDSAVYLCASSLDRGIYEQYFGPGTRLTVT.

CDR3 bases: TGCAGTGCTTCCTTGACTAGCGGGAGTAGATACGAGCAGTACTTC. This encodes CSASLTSGSRYEQYF. The chain links TRBV20-1 to TRBJ2-7; the match to TRBD2 covers 12 bases. Germline V CDR1 and CDR2: DFQATT, SNEGSKA (reference sequence). Trimming at V came to 5 bases and at J to 4 bases, leaving 9 bases not matched to a gene. CDR3 size: 15 residues.

The chain links TRBV7-8 to TRBJ2-4, with 7 bases that match TRBD2. There are 18 residues in the CDR3. The germline gives CDR1 SGHVS, CDR2 FQNEAQ. Trimming cost V 5 bases and J 0 bases; bases outside gene matches: 13. CDR3 sequence reads: CASSLIQKRLAAKNIQYF. The CDR3 DNA is TGTGCCAGCAGCCTTATCCAAAAAAGACTAGCAGCCAAAAACATTCAGTACTTC.

The gene calls are TRBV10-3 and TRBJ1-1, with D possibly being TRBD1 (6 bases). The CDR3 is 14 residues long. Germline V gene lookup returns CDR1 ENHRY and CDR2 SYGVKD. Trimming took 10 bases from V and 4 from J, leaving 19 bases between them. The CDR3 sequence: CATIAWGGLTEAFF. For the CDR3, the DNA is TGTGCCACGATTGCTTGGGGGGGGCTCACTGAAGCTTTCTTT.

V is TRBV14 and J is TRBJ2-1, with 10 bases matching TRBD2. CDR1 is SGHDN, CDR2 FVKESK, per germline. With V trimmed by 1 base and J by 8 bases, 5 bases remained unmatched. The CDR3 is 15 amino acids. CDR3 sequence reads: CASSQGTSGPHEQFF. CDR3 sequence (DNA): TGTGCCAGCAGCCAAGGGACTAGCGGACCTCATGAGCAGTTCTTC.

V and J are TRBV5-1 and TRBJ2-2, with 8 bases lining up with TRBD1. CDR1 and CDR2 from the germline V gene are SGHRS and YFSETQ. Losses at the gene ends were 4 bases for V and 2 bases for J; bases not matched to a gene: 4. This CDR3 contains 15 residues. In DNA form, the CDR3 reads TGCGCCAGCAGCAATGGACAGGGTAACACCGGGGAGCTGTTTTTT. Its protein product is CASSNGQGNTGELFF.

This clonotype appeared a few times. V gene TRBV29-1 combines with J gene TRBJ1-2, with unresolved D. The CDR3 is 11 residues long. V lost 4 bases, J lost 12 bases, and 15 bases lay in between. Germline CDR1 is SQVTM and CDR2 is ANQGSEA. For the CDR3, the DNA is TGCAGCGTTGTTTCTCCCTTTGTGAACACCTTC. Translation: CSVVSPFVNTF. Together with reference TRBV29-1 and TRBJ1-2, the CDR3 gives the full variable domain: SAVISQKPSRDICQRGTSLTIQCQVDSQVTMMFWYRQQPGQSLTLIATANQGSEATYESGFVIDKFPISRPNLTFSTLTVSNMSPEDSSIYLCSVVSPFVNTFGSGTRLTVV.

Many counts were recorded for this clonotype. The gene calls are TRBV6-2 or TRBV6-3 and TRBJ1-1, with 9 positions matching TRBD1. Germline-derived CDR1 and CDR2 are MNHEY and SVGEGT. V lost 6 bases to trimming and J lost 1 base; unmatched junction nucleotides: 3. This CDR3 spans 14 amino acids. In DNA, the CDR3 is TGTGCCAGCAGCGGGACAGGGAAGAACACTGAAGCTTTCTTT. This sequence encodes CASSGTGKNTEAFF.

This clonotype has just a few counts. This sequence joins TRBV27 and TRBJ1-6; D is unresolved. CDR1 MNHEY and CDR2 SMNVEV come from the germline V gene (reference sequence). The CDR3 length is 15 residues. Trimming took off 2 bases at V and 7 bases at J, with 12 bases between the two ends. The CDR3 DNA reads as TGTGCCAGCAGTTTAGGGGTCTACCAAAATTCACCCCTCCACTTT. It encodes CASSLGVYQNSPLHF.

With respect to this clonotype: A much larger clone lies a single base off, so this may be a read error. The chain couples TRBV10-3 to TRBJ2-3; D unclear. The germline V and J ends were trimmed by 4 bases and 0 bases, with 5 bases remaining between them. The CDR3 length is 13 residues. Germline CDR1 and CDR2: ENHRY and SYGVKD. The CDR3 loop is CAISGISTDTQYF. The CDR3 DNA reads as TGTGCCATCAGTGGGATTAGCACAGATACGCAGTATTTT.

The chain joins TRBV7-9 to TRBJ1-1; 8 bases fit TRBD1. From germline, CDR1 is SEHNR and CDR2 FQNEAQ (reference sequence). Trimming took 5 bases from V and 1 from J; bases not matched to a gene: 6. This CDR3 has 15 amino acids. The CDR3 here is CASSPWTGQNTEAFF. CDR3 nucleotide sequence: TGTGCCAGCAGCCCCTGGACAGGGCAGAACACTGAAGCTTTCTTT.

This clonotype was counted only a few times. This chain uses TRBV9 with TRBJ2-2; D is possibly TRBD2 (5 bases). The CDR3 runs 16 residues. Germline V lookup: CDR1 SGDLS, CDR2 YYNGEE. Trimming left V 3 bases short and J 0 bases short, with 12 bases between. The CDR3 sequence is CASSARRGSNTGELFF. In nucleotides, the CDR3 is TGTGCCAGCAGCGCTAGACGCGGGTCGAACACCGGGGAGCTGTTTTTT.

J is TRBJ1-1 and V is TRBV20-1; 8 bases agree with TRBD1. The CDR3 is 12 amino acids. Germline assignment: CDR1 DFQATT and CDR2 SNEGSKA (reference sequence). The J segment lost 4 bases and the V segment lost 7 bases, leaving 5 bases of the junction unmatched. CDR3: CSGGQGATEAFF. The DNA of the CDR3 is TGCAGTGGAGGACAGGGAGCCACTGAAGCTTTCTTT.